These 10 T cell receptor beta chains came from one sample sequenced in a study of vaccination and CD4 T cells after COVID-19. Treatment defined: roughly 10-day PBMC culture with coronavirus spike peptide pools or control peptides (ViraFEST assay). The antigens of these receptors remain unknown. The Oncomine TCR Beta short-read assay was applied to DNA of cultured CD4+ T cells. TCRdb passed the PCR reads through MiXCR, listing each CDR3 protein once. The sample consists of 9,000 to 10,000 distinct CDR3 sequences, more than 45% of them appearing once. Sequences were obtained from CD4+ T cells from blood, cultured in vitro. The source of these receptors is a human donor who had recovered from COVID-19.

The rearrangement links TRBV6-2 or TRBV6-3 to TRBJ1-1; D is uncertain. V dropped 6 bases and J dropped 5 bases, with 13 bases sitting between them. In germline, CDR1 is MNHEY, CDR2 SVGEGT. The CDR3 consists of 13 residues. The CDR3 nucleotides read TGTGCCAGCAGCTACGGAGAAAAAACTGAAGCTTTCTTT. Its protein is CASSYGEKTEAFF.

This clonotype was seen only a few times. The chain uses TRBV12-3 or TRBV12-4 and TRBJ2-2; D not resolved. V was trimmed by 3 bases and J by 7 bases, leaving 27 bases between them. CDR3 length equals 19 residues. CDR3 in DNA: TGTGCCAGCAGTTTCAATCCACTTCGAGGACGGGCAAACGACGGGGAGCTGTTTTTT. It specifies CASSFNPLRGRANDGELFF.

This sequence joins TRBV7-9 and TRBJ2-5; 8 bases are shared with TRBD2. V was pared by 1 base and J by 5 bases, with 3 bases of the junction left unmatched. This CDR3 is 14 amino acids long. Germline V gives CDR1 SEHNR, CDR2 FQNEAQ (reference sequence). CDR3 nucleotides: TGTGCCAGCAGCTTAGTTCGGGGGGGTGAGACCCAGTACTTC. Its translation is CASSLVRGGETQYF.

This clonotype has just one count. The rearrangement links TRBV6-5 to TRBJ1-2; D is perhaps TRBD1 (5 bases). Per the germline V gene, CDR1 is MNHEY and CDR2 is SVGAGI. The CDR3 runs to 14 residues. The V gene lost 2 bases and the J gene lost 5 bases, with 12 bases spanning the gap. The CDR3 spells CASSYPAREYGYTF. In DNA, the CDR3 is TGTGCCAGCAGTTACCCAGCCAGGGAATATGGCTACACCTTC.

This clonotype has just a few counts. The CDR3 protein is CASSLTGQGNSPLHF. The DNA of the CDR3 is TGTGCCAGCAGCTTAACGGGACAGGGGAATTCACCCCTCCACTTT. The chain links TRBV7-9 to TRBJ1-6; 10 bases map to TRBD1. The CDR3 contains 15 residues. With 2 bases clipped from V and 7 bases from J, the junction kept 2 bases outside the gene matches. CDR1 and CDR2 (germline): SEHNR, FQNEAQ (reference sequence).

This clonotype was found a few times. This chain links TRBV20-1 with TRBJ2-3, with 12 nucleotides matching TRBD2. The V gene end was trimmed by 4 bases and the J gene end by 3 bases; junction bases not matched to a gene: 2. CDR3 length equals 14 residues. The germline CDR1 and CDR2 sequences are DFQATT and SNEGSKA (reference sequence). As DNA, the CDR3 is TGCAGTGCTACCACTAGCGGGGGGACAGATACGCAGTATTTT. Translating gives CSATTSGGTDTQYF.

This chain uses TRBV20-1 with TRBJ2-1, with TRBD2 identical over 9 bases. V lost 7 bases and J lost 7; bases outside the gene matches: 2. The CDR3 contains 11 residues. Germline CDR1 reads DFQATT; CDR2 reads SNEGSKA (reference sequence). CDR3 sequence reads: CSVLAGNEQFF. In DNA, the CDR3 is TGCAGTGTACTAGCGGGTAATGAGCAGTTCTTC.

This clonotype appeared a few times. CDR3 residues: CASSLGPRTEAFF. The CDR3 region has the DNA TGTGCCAGCAGCTTAGGGCCCAGGACTGAAGCTTTCTTT. This chain joins TRBV11-2 and TRBJ1-1; D is unclear. Germline loops: CDR1 SGHAT, CDR2 FQNNGV. V lost 1 base to trimming and J lost 5 bases, with 8 bases between them. This CDR3 region has 13 residues. Using reference TRBV11-2 and TRBJ1-1 for the parts outside the CDR3, the full variable domain is EAGVAQSPRYKIIEKRQSVAFWCNPISGHATLYWYQQILGQGPKLLIQFQNNGVVDDSQLPKDRFSAERLKGVDSTLKIQPAKLEDSAVYLCASSLGPRTEAFFGQGTRLTVV.

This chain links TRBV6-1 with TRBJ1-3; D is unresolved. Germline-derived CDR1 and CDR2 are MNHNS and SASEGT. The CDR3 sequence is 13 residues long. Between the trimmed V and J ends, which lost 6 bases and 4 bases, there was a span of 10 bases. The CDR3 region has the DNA TGTGCCAGCAGCCGCACGGGGGGAAACACCATATATTTT. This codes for CASSRTGGNTIYF.

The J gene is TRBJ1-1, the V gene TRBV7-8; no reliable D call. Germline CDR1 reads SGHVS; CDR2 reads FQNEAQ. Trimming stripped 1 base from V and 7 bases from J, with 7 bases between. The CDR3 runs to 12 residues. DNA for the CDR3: TGTGCCAGCAGCTTAGTTTCAAGTGAAGCTTTCTTT. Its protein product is CASSLVSSEAFF.